This TCR beta chain came from a study of blood T cell repertoires in COVID-19. Original processing notes: Quantification of nucleated cells was approximated via reference gene primer amplification. Sequencing used immunoSEQ multiplex PCR; TCRdb keeps in-frame clones, though not all of them. That table gives V, J and clone size, and the DNA gave D and trimming. This sample has fewer than 60,000 clones, with about four fifths found just once. From germline, CDR1 is SGDLS and CDR2 YYNGEE. The junction had 9 bases not matched to a gene; V was cut back by 4 bases and J by 5 bases. CDR3 length: 15 residues.

Sequencing was done on a sample of peripheral blood. The chain uses TRBV9 and TRBJ2-5, with TRBD2 matching 9 bases. The TCR was taken from an elderly man with COVID-19, enrolled during active disease. CDR3 nucleotide sequence: TGTGCCAGCAGCCCGACTAGCGGACGAACGGAGACCCAGTACTTC. As protein: CASSPTSGRTETQYF.